The clone carrying this T cell receptor (beta chain) has only a few counts. The antigen is undetermined. Some clones are missing from TCRdb's copy, which holds only in-frame ones; the method was immunoSEQ multiplex PCR. Among more than 50,000 clones listed, around 85% were seen once. This sample was included in a study of OX40 agonist ivuxolimab in advanced cancers. Study summary: Prior therapy, whether anti-PD-1, anti-PD-L1 or anti-CTLA-4, was allowed, and roughly 41% had some. Of the patients, three showed partial responses, one with hepatocellular carcinoma and two with cutaneous melanoma.

Baseline was the first blood sampling point, followed by cycle 4 day 1 and cycle 7 day 1. Findings and caveats of the study: Certain nonresponding patients likewise had low normalized T-cell clonal expansion.

V lost 0 bases, J lost 0 bases, and 2 bases stayed unmatched. This CDR3 spans 15 amino acids. From germline, CDR1 is SGDLS and CDR2 YYNGEE. The chain is built from TRBV9 and TRBJ1-2, with 7 bases identical to TRBD1. This TCR came from an adult with an advanced solid tumor such as melanoma, head and neck, liver or kidney cancer. Source: CD4+ or CD8+ T cells sorted from blood, taken in a trial of the OX40 agonist ivuxolimab. CDR3 region: CASSVEGAANYGYTF. The CDR3 nucleotides read TGTGCCAGCAGCGTAGAGGGGGCGGCTAACTATGGCTACACCTTC.